This TCR beta chain came from a study of CD8 T cells in Susac syndrome. Germline V gene data show CDR1 as PRHDT and CDR2 as FYEKMQ (reference sequence). Losses at the gene ends were 3 bases for V and 7 bases for J; bases not matched to a gene: 3. This CDR3 has 15 amino acids. TCR beta was sequenced from blood CD8+ and CD4+ T cells. The multiple sclerosis control group was made up of treatment-naive patients with stable or active relapsing-remitting disease. RNA, at roughly 0.45 to 1 ug, was reverse transcribed with random hexamers. One entry per CDR3 protein, called by TCRdb with MiXCR from the immunoSEQ multiplex PCR reads. The repertoire consists of roughly 200,000 distinct CDR3 sequences, with roughly 95% occurring once and the leading ten covering 0.15% to 0.2%.

The sequenced sample consisted of CD8+ T cells from PBMCs. The chain employs TRBV13 and TRBJ1-6; TRBD1 agrees at 10 bases. This receptor was obtained from a human donor with multiple sclerosis. CDR3 coding DNA: TGTGCCAGCAGCTTGGACAGGGGGTCAAATTCACCCCTCCACTTT. Protein sequence: CASSLDRGSNSPLHF. The whole variable domain, filled in from reference TRBV13 and TRBJ1-6, reads AAGVIQSPRHLIKEKRETATLKCYPIPRHDTVYWYQQGPGQDPQFLISFYEKMQSDKGSIPDRFSAQQFSDYHSELNMSSLELGDSALYFCASSLDRGSNSPLHFGNGTRLTVT.